This entry is about one TCR beta chain. The entry originates in a study of blood T cell dynamics during melanoma immunotherapy. Study-wide background: Metastatic melanoma patients received first-line pembrolizumab or nivolumab plus ipilimumab.

The assay received all extracted DNA from sorted CD8+ subsets. TCRdb's copy holds only in-frame clones and misses some; the assay was immunoSEQ multiplex PCR. Altogether some 15,000 clones are present, around nine tenths being singletons, with the ten largest covering 0.15% to 0.2%. Germline CDR1 reads LGHNA; CDR2 reads YNFKEQ. CDR3 size: 17 residues. Losses at the gene ends were 1 base for V and 0 bases for J; bases not matched to a gene: 9. Time point here: week 3, after first cycle of checkpoint inhibitor. At 12 weeks after first infusion, RECIST 1.1 defined response for most patients. Sample: effector memory CD8+ T cells from blood, taken from a patient treated with checkpoint blockade. This rearrangement joins TRBV4-2 to TRBJ2-7; TRBD2 matches at 7 bases. The TCR originated in a human donor with melanoma. The CDR3 loop reads CASSQVELAESSYEQYF. In DNA, the CDR3 is TGTGCCAGCAGCCAAGTTGAGCTAGCGGAAAGCTCCTACGAGCAGTACTTC.